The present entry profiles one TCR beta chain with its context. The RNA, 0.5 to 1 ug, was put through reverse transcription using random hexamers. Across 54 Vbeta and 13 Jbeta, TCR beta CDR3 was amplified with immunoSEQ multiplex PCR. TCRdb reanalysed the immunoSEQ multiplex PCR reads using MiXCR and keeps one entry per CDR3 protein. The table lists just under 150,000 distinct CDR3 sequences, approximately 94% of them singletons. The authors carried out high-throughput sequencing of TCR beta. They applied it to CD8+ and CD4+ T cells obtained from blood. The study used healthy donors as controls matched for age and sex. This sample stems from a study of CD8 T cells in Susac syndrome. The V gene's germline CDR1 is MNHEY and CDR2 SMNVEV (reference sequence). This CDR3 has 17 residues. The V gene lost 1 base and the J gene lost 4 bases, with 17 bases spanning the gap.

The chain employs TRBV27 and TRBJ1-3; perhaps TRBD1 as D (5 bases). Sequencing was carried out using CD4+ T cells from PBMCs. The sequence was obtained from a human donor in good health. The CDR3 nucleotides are TGTGCCAGCAGTTTATTGGGTCCGGGACGCGGGGGAAACACCATATATTTT. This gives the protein CASSLLGPGRGGNTIYF.